This paragraph covers one TCR beta chain sequence. The CDR3 runs 16 residues. V was pared by 0 bases and J by 4 bases, with 6 bases of the junction left unmatched. CDR1 is SGHAT and CDR2 is FQNNGV in the germline V gene. Clones were read by immunoSEQ multiplex PCR, and TCRdb kept only the in-frame ones, dropping some. This table holds about 110,000 clones, around 90% found once. This sample is drawn from a study of blood T cell repertoires in COVID-19. Study-wide background: Sites in the United States, Italy and Spain provided acute and convalescent COVID-19 samples. T cells, B-cell-depleted T cells, or PBMCs provided the cDNA or gDNA that served as material.

Sequencing was performed on peripheral blood. This rearrangement joins TRBV11-2 to TRBJ1-2; 9 positions match TRBD1. The receptor's source is a human donor in a cohort sampled during active COVID-19. CDR3 coding DNA: TGTGCCAGCAGCTTAGATTTCACAGGGGGCCTCTATGGCTACACCTTC. Encoded protein: CASSLDFTGGLYGYTF.